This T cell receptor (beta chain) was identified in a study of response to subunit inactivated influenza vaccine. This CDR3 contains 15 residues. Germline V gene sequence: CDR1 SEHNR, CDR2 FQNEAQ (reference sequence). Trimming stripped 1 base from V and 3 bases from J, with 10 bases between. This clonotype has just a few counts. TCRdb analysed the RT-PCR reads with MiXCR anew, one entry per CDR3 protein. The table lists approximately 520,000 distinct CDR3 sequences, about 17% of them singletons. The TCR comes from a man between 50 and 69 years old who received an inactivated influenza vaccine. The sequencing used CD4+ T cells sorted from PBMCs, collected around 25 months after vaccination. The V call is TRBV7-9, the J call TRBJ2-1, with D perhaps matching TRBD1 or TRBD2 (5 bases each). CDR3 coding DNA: TGTGCCAGCAGCTTAGGTGGGGGATACTACAATGAGCAGTTCTTC. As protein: CASSLGGGYYNEQFF. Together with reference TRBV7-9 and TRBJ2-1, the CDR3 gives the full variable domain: DTGVSQNPRHKITKRGQNVTFRCDPISEHNRLYWYRQTLGQGPEFLTYFQNEAQLEKSRLLSDRFSAERPKGSFSTLEIQRTEQGDSAMYLCASSLGGGYYNEQFFGPGTRLTVL.